This T cell receptor (beta chain) was retrieved from a study of blood T cell repertoires in COVID-19. The table came from immunoSEQ multiplex PCR; TCRdb's copy has only in-frame clones and leaves some out. Among about 52,000 clones listed, 65% to 90% were seen once. The CDR3 extends over 14 amino acids. The germline V gene has CDR1 LNHDA and CDR2 SQIVND (reference sequence). Deletions cut 2 bases from V and 1 base from J, with 8 bases between. What was sequenced was peripheral blood. The sequence was collected from a man between 65 and 85 years old with acute or convalescent COVID-19. V is TRBV19 and J is TRBJ1-1; D remains unclear. CDR3 DNA sequence: TGTGCCAGTAGTATATCTTCTAGGAACACTGAAGCTTTCTTT. Protein sequence: CASSISSRNTEAFF.